This note documents a single T cell receptor (beta chain) sequence. Its antigen is still unknown. In this CDR3 the conserved last residue, phenylalanine or tryptophan, is missing, so a read error is likely. The data stem from a study of breast tumors, draining lymph nodes, adjacent tissues. TCRdb reanalysed the multiplex PCR reads using MiXCR and keeps one entry per CDR3 protein. The repertoire consists of some 14,000 distinct CDR3 sequences, with about three fifths occurring once and the leading ten covering 30%. Whole-study findings and limits: Compared with basal-like, luminal-like tumors shared significantly more repertoire with nontumor tissue.

The source is a female donor with breast cancer. Some clones in this sample may be carry-over from other donors' samples. Sample: tumor-adjacent breast tissue.

The CDR3 DNA is TGTGCCAGTAGAAACGATCCGACAGCCTATAATTCACCCCTCCACTCT. Translated: CASRNDPTAYNSPLHS. The V gene is TRBV19, the J gene TRBJ1-6, with D possibly TRBD1 on 5 matching bases. Germline-derived CDR1 and CDR2 are LNHDA and SQIVND (reference sequence). CDR3 length: 16 amino acids. Trimming removed 6 bases at V and 2 bases at J, with 14 bases between.